This TCR beta chain was recovered during a study of spatial heterogeneity in lung cancer. Time point denoted: sample taken at primary tumor resection. This clonotype was detected many times. Every TCR cDNA molecule carried a tag that served as a unique molecular identifier. One entry per CDR3 protein, called by TCRdb with MiXCR from the 5' RACE reads. The table records about 38,000 distinct CDR3 sequences, 6% to 8% of them present only once. Deletions cut 7 bases from V and 1 base from J, with 15 bases between. Germline V CDR1 and CDR2: SNHLY, FYNNEI. The CDR3 has 15 residues. This specimen consisted of PBMCs, obtained at surgery. This receptor was taken from a male donor with early-stage non-small cell lung cancer. This chain joins TRBV2 and TRBJ2-3; D possibly corresponds to TRBD1 (5 bases). The chain's CDR3 is CASIQGLPGTDTQYF. The CDR3 nucleotides read TGTGCCAGCATCCAGGGTCTACCTGGCACAGATACGCAGTATTTT.